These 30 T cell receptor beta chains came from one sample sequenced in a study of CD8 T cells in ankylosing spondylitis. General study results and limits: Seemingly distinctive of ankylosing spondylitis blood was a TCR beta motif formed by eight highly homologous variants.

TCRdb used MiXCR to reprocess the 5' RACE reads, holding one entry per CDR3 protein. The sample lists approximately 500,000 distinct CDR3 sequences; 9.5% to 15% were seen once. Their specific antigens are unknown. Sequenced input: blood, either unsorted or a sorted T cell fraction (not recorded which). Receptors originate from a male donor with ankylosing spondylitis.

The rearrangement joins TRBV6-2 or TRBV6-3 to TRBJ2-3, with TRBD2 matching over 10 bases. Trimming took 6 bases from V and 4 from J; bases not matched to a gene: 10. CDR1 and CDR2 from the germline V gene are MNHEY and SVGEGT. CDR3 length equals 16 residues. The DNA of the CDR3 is TGTGCCAGCAGCCGAATCGGACTAGCGGAGGCAGATACGCAGTATTTT. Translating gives CASSRIGLAEADTQYF.

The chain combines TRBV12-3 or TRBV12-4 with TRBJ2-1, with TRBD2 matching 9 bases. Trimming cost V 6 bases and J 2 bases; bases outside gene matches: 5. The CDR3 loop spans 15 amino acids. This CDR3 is CASSTSSGAYNEQFF. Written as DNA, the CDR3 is TGTGCCAGCAGCACTTCTAGCGGGGCCTACAATGAGCAGTTCTTC.

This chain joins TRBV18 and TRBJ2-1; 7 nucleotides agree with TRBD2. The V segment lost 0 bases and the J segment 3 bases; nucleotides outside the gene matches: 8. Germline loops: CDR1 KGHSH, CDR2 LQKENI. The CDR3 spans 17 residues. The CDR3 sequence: CASSPPRLAADYNEQFF. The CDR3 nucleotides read TGTGCCAGCTCACCACCGCGTCTAGCGGCTGACTACAATGAGCAGTTCTTC. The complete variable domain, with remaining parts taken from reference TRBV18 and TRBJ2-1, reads NAGVMQNPRHLVRRRGQEARLRCSPMKGHSHVYWYRQLPEEGLKFMVYLQKENIIDESGMPKERFSAEFPKEGPSILRIQQVVRGDSAAYFCASSPPRLAADYNEQFFGPGTRLTVL.

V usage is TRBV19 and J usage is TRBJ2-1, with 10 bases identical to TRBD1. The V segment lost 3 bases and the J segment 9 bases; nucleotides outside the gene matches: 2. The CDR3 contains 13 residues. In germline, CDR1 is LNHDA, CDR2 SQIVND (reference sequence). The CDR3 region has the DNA TGTGCCAGTAGTATGGACAGGGGGAGTGAGCAGTTCTTC. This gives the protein CASSMDRGSEQFF. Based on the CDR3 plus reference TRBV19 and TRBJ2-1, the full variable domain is DGGITQSPKYLFRKEGQNVTLSCEQNLNHDAMYWYRQDPGQGLRLIYYSQIVNDFQKGDIAEGYSVSREKKESFPLTVTSAQKNPTAFYLCASSMDRGSEQFFGPGTRLTVL.

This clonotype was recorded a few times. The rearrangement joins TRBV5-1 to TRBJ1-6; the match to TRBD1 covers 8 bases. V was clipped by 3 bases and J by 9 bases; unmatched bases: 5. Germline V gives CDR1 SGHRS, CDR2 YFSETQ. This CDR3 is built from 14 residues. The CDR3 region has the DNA TGCGCCAGCAGCTCGGGACAGGAGGGTTCACCCCTCCACTTT. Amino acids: CASSSGQEGSPLHF.

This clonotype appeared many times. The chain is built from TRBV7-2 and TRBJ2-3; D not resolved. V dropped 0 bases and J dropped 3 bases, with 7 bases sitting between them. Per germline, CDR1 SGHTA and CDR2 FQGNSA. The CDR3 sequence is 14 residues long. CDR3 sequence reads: CASSLAQRTDTQYF. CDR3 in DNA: TGTGCCAGCAGCTTAGCCCAAAGGACAGATACGCAGTATTTT.

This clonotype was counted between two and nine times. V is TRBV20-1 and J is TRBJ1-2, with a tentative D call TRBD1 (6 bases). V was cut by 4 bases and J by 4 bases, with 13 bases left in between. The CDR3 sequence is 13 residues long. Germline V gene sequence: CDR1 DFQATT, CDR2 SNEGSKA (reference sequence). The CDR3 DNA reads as TGCAGTGCTACAAAGGGGGGTGTCTATGGCTACACCTTC. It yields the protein CSATKGGVYGYTF.

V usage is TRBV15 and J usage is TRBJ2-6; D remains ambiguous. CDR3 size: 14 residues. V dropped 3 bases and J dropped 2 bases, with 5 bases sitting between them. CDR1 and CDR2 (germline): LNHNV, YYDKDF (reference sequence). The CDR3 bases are TGTGCCACCAGCAGGACTGCTGGGGCCAACGTCCTGACTTTC. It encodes CATSRTAGANVLTF.

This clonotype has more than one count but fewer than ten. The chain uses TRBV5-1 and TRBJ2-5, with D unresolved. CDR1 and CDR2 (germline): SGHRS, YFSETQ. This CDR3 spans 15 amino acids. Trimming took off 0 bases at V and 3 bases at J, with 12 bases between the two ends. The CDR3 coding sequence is TGCGCCAGCAGCTTGGCCGTCACAGTAAAAGAGACCCAGTACTTC. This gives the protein CASSLAVTVKETQYF. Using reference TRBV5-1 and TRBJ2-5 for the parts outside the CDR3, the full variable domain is KAGVTQTPRYLIKTRGQQVTLSCSPISGHRSVSWYQQTPGQGLQFLFEYFSETQRNKGNFPGRFSGRQFSNSRSEMNVSTLELGDSALYLCASSLAVTVKETQYFGPGTRLLVL.

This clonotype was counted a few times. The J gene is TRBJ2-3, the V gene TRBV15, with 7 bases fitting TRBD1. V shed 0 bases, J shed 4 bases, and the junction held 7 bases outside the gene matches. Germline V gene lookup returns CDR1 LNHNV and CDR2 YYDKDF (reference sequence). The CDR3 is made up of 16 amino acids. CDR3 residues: CATSRDGRQGPDTQYF. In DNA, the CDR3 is TGTGCCACCAGCAGAGATGGGAGACAGGGCCCAGATACGCAGTATTTT.

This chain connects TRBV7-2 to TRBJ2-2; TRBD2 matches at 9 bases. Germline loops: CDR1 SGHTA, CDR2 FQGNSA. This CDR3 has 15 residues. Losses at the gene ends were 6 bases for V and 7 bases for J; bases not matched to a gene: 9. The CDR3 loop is CASSVSSGAFGELFF. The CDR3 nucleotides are TGTGCCAGCAGTGTATCTAGCGGGGCCTTCGGGGAGCTGTTTTTT.

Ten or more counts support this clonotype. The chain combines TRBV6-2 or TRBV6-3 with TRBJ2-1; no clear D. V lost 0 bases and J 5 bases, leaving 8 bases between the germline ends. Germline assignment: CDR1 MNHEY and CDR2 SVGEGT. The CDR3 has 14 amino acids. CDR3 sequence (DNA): TGTGCCAGCAGTTACTCGTGGCAGAACAATGAGCAGTTCTTC. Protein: CASSYSWQNNEQFF.

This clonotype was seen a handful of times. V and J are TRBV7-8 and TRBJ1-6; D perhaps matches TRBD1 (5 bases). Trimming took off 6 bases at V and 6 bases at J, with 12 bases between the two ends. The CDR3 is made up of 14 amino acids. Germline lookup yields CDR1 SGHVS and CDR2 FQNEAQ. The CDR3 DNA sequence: TGTGCCAGCAGTCCCCGCGGGGCTAATTCACCCCTCCACTTT. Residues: CASSPRGANSPLHF.

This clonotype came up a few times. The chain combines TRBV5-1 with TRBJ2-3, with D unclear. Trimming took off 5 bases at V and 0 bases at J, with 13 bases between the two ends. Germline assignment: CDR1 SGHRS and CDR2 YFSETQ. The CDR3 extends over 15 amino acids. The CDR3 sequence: CASRKDPTSTDTQYF. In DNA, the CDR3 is TGCGCCAGCAGGAAGGACCCTACTAGCACAGATACGCAGTATTTT.

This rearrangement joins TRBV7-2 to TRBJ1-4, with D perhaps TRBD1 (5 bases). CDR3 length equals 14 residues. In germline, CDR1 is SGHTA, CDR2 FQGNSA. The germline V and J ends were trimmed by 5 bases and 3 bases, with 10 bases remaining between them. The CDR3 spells CASSLGAANEKLFF. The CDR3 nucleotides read TGTGCCAGCAGCCTCGGGGCAGCTAATGAAAAACTGTTTTTT.

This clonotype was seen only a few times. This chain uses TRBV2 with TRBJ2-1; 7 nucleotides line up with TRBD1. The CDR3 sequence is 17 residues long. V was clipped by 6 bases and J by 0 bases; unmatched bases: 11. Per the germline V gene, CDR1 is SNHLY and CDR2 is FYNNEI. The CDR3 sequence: CASSRQGGFGSYNEQFF. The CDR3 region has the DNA TGTGCCAGCAGCCGACAGGGTGGGTTCGGCTCCTACAATGAGCAGTTCTTC.

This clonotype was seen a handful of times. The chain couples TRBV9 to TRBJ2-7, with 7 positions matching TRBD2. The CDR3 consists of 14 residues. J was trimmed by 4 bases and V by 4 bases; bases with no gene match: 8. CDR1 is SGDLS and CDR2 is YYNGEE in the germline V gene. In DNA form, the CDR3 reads TGTGCCAGCAGCCCGGGGGGACTTCCTTACGAGCAGTACGTC. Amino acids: CASSPGGLPYEQYV.

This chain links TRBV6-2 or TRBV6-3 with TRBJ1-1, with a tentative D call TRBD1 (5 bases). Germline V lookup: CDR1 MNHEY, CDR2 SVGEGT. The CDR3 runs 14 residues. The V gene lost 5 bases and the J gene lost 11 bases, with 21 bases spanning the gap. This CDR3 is CASSGRGIENGAFF. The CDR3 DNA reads TGTGCCAGCAGTGGCCGGGGCATCGAGAACGGGGCTTTCTTT.

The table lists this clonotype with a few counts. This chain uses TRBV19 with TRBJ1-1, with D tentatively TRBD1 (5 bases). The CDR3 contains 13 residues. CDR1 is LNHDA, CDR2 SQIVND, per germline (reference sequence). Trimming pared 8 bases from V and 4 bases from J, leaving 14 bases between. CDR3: CASLRDHGTEAFF. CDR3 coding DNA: TGTGCCAGTCTTCGGGACCACGGCACTGAAGCTTTCTTT.

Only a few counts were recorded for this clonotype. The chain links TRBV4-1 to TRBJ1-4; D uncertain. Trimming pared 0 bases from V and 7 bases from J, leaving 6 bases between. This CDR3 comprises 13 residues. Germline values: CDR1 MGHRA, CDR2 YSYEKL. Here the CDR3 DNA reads TGCGCCAGCAGCCAAGAGTCCCGTGAAAAACTGTTTTTT. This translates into CASSQESREKLFF.

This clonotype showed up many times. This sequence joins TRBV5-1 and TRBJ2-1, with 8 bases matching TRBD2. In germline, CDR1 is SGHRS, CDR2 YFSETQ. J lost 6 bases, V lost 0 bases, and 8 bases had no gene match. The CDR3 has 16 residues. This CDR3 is CASSLGSGNKFNEQFF. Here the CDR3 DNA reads TGCGCCAGCAGCTTGGGTAGCGGGAATAAATTCAATGAGCAGTTCTTC.

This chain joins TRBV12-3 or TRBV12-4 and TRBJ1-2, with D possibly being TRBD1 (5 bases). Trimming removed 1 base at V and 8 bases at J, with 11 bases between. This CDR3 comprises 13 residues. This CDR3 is CASSLDRRYGYTF. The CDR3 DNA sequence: TGTGCCAGCAGTTTAGACAGGAGGTACGGCTACACCTTC.

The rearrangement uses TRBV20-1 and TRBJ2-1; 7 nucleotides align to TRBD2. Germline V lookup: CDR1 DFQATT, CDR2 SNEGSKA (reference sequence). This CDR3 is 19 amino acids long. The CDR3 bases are TGCTGGGGCCACGCCGCGGACGTGCCCCCTAGCGGATATTACAATGAGCAGTTCTTC. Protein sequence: CWGHAADVPPSGYYNEQFF.

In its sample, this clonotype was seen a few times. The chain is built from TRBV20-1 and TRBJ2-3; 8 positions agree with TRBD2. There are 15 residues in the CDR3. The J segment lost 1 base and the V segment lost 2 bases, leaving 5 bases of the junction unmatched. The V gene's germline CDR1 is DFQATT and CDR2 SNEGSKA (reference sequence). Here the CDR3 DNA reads TGCAGTGCTAGACCTACTAGCGGCCGCACAGATACGCAGTATTTT. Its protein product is CSARPTSGRTDTQYF.

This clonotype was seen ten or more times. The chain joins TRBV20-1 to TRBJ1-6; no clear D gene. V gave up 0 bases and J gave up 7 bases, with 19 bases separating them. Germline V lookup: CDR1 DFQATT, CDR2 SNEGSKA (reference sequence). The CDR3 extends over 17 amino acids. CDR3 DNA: TGCAGTGCTAGAGATCGGGCAGACTTTATCACAAATTCACCCCTCCACTTT. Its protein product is CSARDRADFITNSPLHF.

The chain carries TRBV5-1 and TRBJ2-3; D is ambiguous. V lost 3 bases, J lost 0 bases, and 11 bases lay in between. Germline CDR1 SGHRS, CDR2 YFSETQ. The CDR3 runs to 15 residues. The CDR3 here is CASSSGESSTDTQYF. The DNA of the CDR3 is TGCGCCAGCAGCTCTGGAGAGAGTAGCACAGATACGCAGTATTTT.

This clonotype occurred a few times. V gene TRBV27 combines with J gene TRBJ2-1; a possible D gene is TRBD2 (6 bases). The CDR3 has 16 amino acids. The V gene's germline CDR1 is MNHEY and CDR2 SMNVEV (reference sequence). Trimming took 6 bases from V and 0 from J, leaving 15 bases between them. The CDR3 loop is CASRLTSLSSYNEQFF. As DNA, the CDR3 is TGTGCCAGCAGACTTACTAGCTTGAGCTCCTACAATGAGCAGTTCTTC.

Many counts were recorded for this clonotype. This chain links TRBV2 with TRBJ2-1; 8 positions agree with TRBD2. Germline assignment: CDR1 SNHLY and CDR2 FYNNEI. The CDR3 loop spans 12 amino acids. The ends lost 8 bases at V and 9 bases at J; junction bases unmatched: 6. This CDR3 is CASRLAGIEQFF. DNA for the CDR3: TGTGCCAGCCGGCTAGCGGGCATTGAGCAGTTCTTC.

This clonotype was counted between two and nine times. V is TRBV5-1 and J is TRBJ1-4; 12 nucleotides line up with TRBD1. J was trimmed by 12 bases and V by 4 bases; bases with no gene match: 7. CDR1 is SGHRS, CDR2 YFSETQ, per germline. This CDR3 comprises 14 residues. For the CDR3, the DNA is TGCGCCAGCAGCGAAGGGACAGGGGGCGCGGAACTGTTTTTT. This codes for CASSEGTGGAELFF.

The CDR3 protein is CASSLNPYSTDNSPLHF. DNA for the CDR3: TGTGCCAGCAGCTTAAACCCGTACAGCACAGATAATTCACCCCTCCACTTT. This chain uses TRBV7-2 with TRBJ1-6; no reliable D call. V shed 2 bases and J shed 5 bases, with 16 bases lying between them. This CDR3 has 17 amino acids. Germline CDR1 and CDR2: SGHTA and FQGNSA.